The text below deals with one TCR beta chain. The antigen is unknown. Trimming cost V 3 bases and J 1 base; bases outside gene matches: 2. Germline values: CDR1 SGHRS, CDR2 YFSETQ. This CDR3 spans 14 amino acids. The data were produced by immunoSEQ multiplex PCR, yet TCRdb's version contains in-frame clones alone and is incomplete. The profile shows 90,000 to 100,000 clones, about 90% of them singletons. This record comes from a study of identifying expanded T cells in peripheral blood. Study-level findings and limits: Two-week clone count variance significantly increased as total template count grew. Technical replicates showed about 1.2 changed clones; about 2 weeks 15 to 20; four weeks 19.

Healthy donors had no documented immune events, such as infections, while sampled. The sequence derives from a person aged 18 to 75 in good health. The chain combines TRBV5-1 with TRBJ1-1; 8 bases map to TRBD1. The sequencing sample was made of blood. CDR3 DNA sequence: TGCGCCAGCAGCTCCGGGACAGGGAACACTGAAGCTTTCTTT. Translating gives CASSSGTGNTEAFF. Full variable domain (missing parts from reference TRBV5-1 and TRBJ1-1): KAGVTQTPRYLIKTRGQQVTLSCSPISGHRSVSWYQQTPGQGLQFLFEYFSETQRNKGNFPGRFSGRQFSNSRSEMNVSTLELGDSALYLCASSSGTGNTEAFFGQGTRLTVV.